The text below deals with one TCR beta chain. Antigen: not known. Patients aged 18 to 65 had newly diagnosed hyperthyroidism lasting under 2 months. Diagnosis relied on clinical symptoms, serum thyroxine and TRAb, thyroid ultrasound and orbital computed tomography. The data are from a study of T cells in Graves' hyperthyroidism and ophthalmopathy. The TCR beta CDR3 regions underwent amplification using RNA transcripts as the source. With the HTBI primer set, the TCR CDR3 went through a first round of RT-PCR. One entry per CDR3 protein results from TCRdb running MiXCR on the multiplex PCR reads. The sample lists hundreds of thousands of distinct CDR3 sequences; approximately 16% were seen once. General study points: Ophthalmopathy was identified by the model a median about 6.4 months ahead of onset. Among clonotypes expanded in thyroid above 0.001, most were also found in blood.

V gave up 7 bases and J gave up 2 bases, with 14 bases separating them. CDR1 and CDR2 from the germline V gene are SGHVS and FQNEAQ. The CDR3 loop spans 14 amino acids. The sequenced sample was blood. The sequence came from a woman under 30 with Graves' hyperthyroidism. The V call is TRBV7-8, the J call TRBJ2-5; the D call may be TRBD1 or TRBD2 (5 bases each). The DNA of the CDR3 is TGTGCCAGCAACACTATCGAGGGGCAAGAGACCCAGTACTTC. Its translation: CASNTIEGQETQYF.